What follows are 5 T cell receptor beta chains derived from one specimen sequenced in a study of siplizumab effects on memory and regulatory T cells. Assay used: immunoSEQ multiplex PCR; TCRdb lists only in-frame clones, some missing. The sample yields approximately 94,000 clones, roughly 93% seen once. The sequenced material came from CD8+ T cells sorted from blood. The receptors derive from a human donor in good health.

The chain links TRBV4-1 to TRBJ2-7, with unresolved D. There are 15 residues in the CDR3. The V end was cut by 0 bases, the J end by 6 bases, with 15 bases between. CDR1 and CDR2 from the germline V gene are MGHRA and YSYEKL. The CDR3 sequence is CASSQDRTPGGEQYF. As DNA, the CDR3 is TGCGCCAGCAGCCAAGATCGAACCCCGGGTGGCGAGCAGTACTTC.

The CDR3 region is CASRPRVSTGELFF. The CDR3 nucleotides read TGTGCCAGCAGGCCCAGGGTGAGCACCGGGGAGCTGTTTTTT. V gene TRBV7-9 combines with J gene TRBJ2-2; D possibly corresponds to TRBD1 (5 bases). The germline gives CDR1 SEHNR, CDR2 FQNEAQ (reference sequence). CDR3 length equals 14 residues. V dropped 6 bases and J dropped 4 bases, with 12 bases sitting between them.

The chain recombines TRBV4-3 with TRBJ1-4; D is possibly TRBD1 (5 bases). CDR1 and CDR2 from the germline V gene are LGHNA and YSLEER. The CDR3 length is 16 residues. The V gene lost 0 bases and the J gene lost 3 bases, with 11 bases spanning the gap. CDR3 loop: CASSQDSRGANEKLFF. As DNA, the CDR3 is TGCGCCAGCAGCCAAGACTCCCGGGGGGCTAATGAAAAACTGTTTTTT.

This chain joins TRBV6-5 and TRBJ2-7; the D call may be TRBD1 or TRBD2 (5 bases each). CDR1 is MNHEY and CDR2 is SVGAGI in the germline V gene. The CDR3 consists of 14 residues. Trimming stripped 6 bases from V and 6 bases from J, with 18 bases between. CDR3: CASSPRGRRTEQYF. The DNA for the CDR3 is TGTGCCAGCAGCCCACGGGGACGCCGAACCGAGCAGTACTTC.

The chain links TRBV19 to TRBJ1-2, with unresolved D. Trimming took off 3 bases at V and 0 bases at J, with 5 bases between the two ends. Germline CDR1 LNHDA, CDR2 SQIVND (reference sequence). CDR3 size: 13 residues. In nucleotides, the CDR3 is TGTGCCAGTAGTATCCAGGCTAACTATGGCTACACCTTC. Translated, it gives CASSIQANYGYTF.